Each of the 21 T cell receptor beta chains below was sequenced from the same sample in a study of T cell repertoires in cytomegalovirus infection (dated by TCRdb to between 2018 and 2020). Sequencing was carried out with an Illumina HiSeq 1500. TCRdb redid the processing of the public reads, applying fastp at Q25 and MiXCR, and retained in-frame beta chains. Each entry is one CDR3 protein sequence, shown with its most common DNA and genes. The sample table shows some 230,000 distinct CDR3 sequences, and under 25% are seen once. The ten largest clones add up to 15% to 20% of the sample. The sequencing sample was made of CD8+ T cells from PBMCs. The origin of the receptors is a human donor in good health (CMV status not recorded). Some clones in this sample may be carry-over from other donors' samples.

This clonotype has a count of ten or more. The gene calls are TRBV7-9 and TRBJ1-1; perhaps TRBD1 as D (6 bases). The V and J ends lost 10 bases and 2 bases respectively, with 14 bases between them. The CDR3 totals 13 residues. CDR1 SEHNR and CDR2 FQNEAQ come from the germline V gene (reference sequence). As DNA, the CDR3 is TGTGCCACAGGCCAACAGGGAAACACTGAAGCTTTCTTT. This sequence encodes CATGQQGNTEAFF.

This rearrangement joins TRBV6-5 to TRBJ1-1; D call uncertain. The CDR3 totals 13 residues. Trimming stripped 3 bases from V and 0 bases from J, with 5 bases between. CDR1 is MNHEY and CDR2 is SVGAGI in the germline V gene. The chain's CDR3 is CASSYHMNTEAFF. For the CDR3, the DNA is TGTGCCAGCAGTTATCACATGAACACTGAAGCTTTCTTT.

This clonotype was recorded a few times. The chain links TRBV12-3 or TRBV12-4 to TRBJ2-2; D is perhaps TRBD1 (5 bases). Trimming left V 7 bases short and J 1 base short, with 13 bases between. The CDR3 consists of 15 residues. The CDR3 DNA is TGTGCCAGCACCCCCTTAGGGGAGAACACCGGGGAGCTGTTTTTT. This translates into CASTPLGENTGELFF.

Comment on this clonotype: At one of its ends the junction is not consistent with the germline gene, which may arise from a read error. The chain employs TRBV5-6 and TRBJ1-2; no clear D gene. Germline CDR1 is SGHDT and CDR2 is YYEEEE. The CDR3 is 13 amino acids. The CDR3 DNA reads as TGTGCCAGCAGGTTGGACGGATACTATGGCTACACCTTC. This encodes CASRLDGYYGYTF.

The chain combines TRBV7-6 with TRBJ1-5, with 8 bases matching TRBD1. Germline CDR1 SGHVS, CDR2 FNYEAQ. With V trimmed by 1 base and J by 3 bases, 5 bases remained unmatched. This CDR3 region has 16 residues. CDR3 sequence reads: CASSLVGRGPNQPQHF. CDR3 coding DNA: TGTGCCAGCAGCTTAGTCGGCAGGGGGCCCAATCAGCCCCAGCATTTT.

The V call is TRBV12-3 or TRBV12-4, the J call TRBJ1-2; 9 positions agree with TRBD1. V lost 8 bases and J lost 4; bases outside the gene matches: 5. This CDR3 is 13 amino acids long. In DNA, the CDR3 is TGTGCCAGCGGACAGGGGTTCGTCTATGGCTACACCTTC. It codes for CASGQGFVYGYTF.

This clonotype was recorded many times. The chain couples TRBV7-4 to TRBJ1-4, with D tentatively TRBD1 (5 bases). Trimming took 5 bases from V and 2 from J, leaving 18 bases between them. The CDR3 spans 17 residues. Germline values: CDR1 SGHVT, CDR2 SQSDAQ. CDR3 coding DNA: TGTGCCAGCAGCCCGAGGGCCCGGGGCGGCACTAATGAAAAACTGTTTTTT. Its translation is CASSPRARGGTNEKLFF. Looking up the rest from reference TRBV7-4 and TRBJ1-4 gives the full variable domain: GAGVSQSPRYKVAKRGRDVALRCDSISGHVTLYWYRQTLGQGSEVLTYSQSDAQRDKSGRPSGRFSAERPERSVSTLKIQRTEQGDSAVYLCASSPRARGGTNEKLFFGSGTQLSVL.

A word on this clonotype: A much more abundant neighbour one base away suggests this may be a read error. J is TRBJ1-2 and V is TRBV7-8, with TRBD1 matching 8 bases. After removal of 1 base from V and 8 bases from J, the junction contained 15 bases not matched to a gene. The CDR3 has 17 amino acids. From germline, CDR1 is SGHVS and CDR2 FQNEAQ. The CDR3 DNA reads as TGTGCCAGCAGCTTAGAGTTTGTGGGGCAGGGGGCTTACGGCTACACCTTC. This encodes CASSLEFVGQGAYGYTF.

The V gene is TRBV7-8, the J gene TRBJ2-7; 10 nucleotides align to TRBD1. J gave up 2 bases and V 3 bases, and 4 bases lay outside the gene matches. The CDR3 length is 15 residues. Germline V gene lookup returns CDR1 SGHVS and CDR2 FQNEAQ. The CDR3 loop reads CASSFRGQGTYEQYF. As DNA, the CDR3 is TGTGCCAGCAGCTTTCGGGGACAGGGGACCTACGAGCAGTACTTC.

This clonotype was counted between two and nine times. The chain couples TRBV28 to TRBJ2-1; TRBD1 or TRBD2 may be the D gene (6 bases each). Trimming took off 7 bases at V and 3 bases at J, with 16 bases between the two ends. CDR1 MDHEN and CDR2 SYDVKM come from the germline V gene. This CDR3 spans 15 amino acids. The CDR3 DNA reads as TGTGCCAGCACGGCGACGGGGGCTCTCTACAATGAGCAGTTCTTC. Translation: CASTATGALYNEQFF.

With respect to this clonotype: One end of the junction fails to match germline, which may point to a read error. The J gene is TRBJ2-1, the V gene TRBV29-1; possible D gene TRBD1, 5 bases. The CDR3 covers 14 residues. Germline-derived CDR1 and CDR2 are SQVTM and ANQGSEA. CDR3 nucleotides: TGCAGCGTTGACGGTATCAGGGTTGACGATGATCAGTTCTTC. Translation: CSVDGIRVDDDQFF.

This clonotype has just a few counts. The chain combines TRBV10-3 with TRBJ2-7; a weak D match, TRBD1 (5 bases). Germline values: CDR1 ENHRY, CDR2 SYGVKD. The CDR3 covers 15 residues. With 8 bases removed from V and 1 base from J, the gap between germline ends came to 18 bases. CDR3 DNA: TGTGCCATCGGTTACGCCGCCAGGGAATCCTACGAGCAGTACTTC. This translates into CAIGYAARESYEQYF.

A few counts support this clonotype. This chain connects TRBV20-1 to TRBJ1-3; D possibly corresponds to TRBD1 (5 bases). This CDR3 comprises 14 residues. The V gene's germline CDR1 is DFQATT and CDR2 SNEGSKA (reference sequence). Between the trimmed V and J ends, which lost 2 bases and 1 base, there was a span of 9 bases. In nucleotides, the CDR3 is TGCAGTGCTAGAAATTGGGGGTCTGGAAACACCATATATTTT. It encodes CSARNWGSGNTIYF.

This clonotype was detected ten times or more. The rearrangement links TRBV5-1 to TRBJ1-1, with D perhaps TRBD1 (5 bases). This CDR3 comprises 13 residues. V was pared by 3 bases and J by 4 bases, with 10 bases between. The germline gives CDR1 SGHRS, CDR2 YFSETQ. The CDR3 is CASSSQGPTEAFF. The CDR3 region has the DNA TGCGCCAGCAGCTCGCAGGGACCCACTGAAGCTTTCTTT.

This clonotype has more than one count but fewer than ten. The V gene is TRBV7-6, the J gene TRBJ2-3; a possible D gene is TRBD2 (5 bases). The ends were cut back, 5 bases at V and 2 bases at J, with 14 bases in the middle. The CDR3 spans 15 residues. The germline V gene encodes CDR1 SGHVS and CDR2 FNYEAQ. The CDR3 loop is CASSIIGETTDTQYF. The CDR3 coding sequence is TGTGCCAGCAGCATAATCGGGGAGACCACAGATACGCAGTATTTT. Looking up the rest from reference TRBV7-6 and TRBJ2-3 gives the full variable domain: GAGVSQSPRYKVTKRGQDVALRCDPISGHVSLYWYRQALGQGPEFLTYFNYEAQQDKSGLPNDRFSAERPEGSISTLTIQRTEQRDSAMYRCASSIIGETTDTQYFGPGTRLTVL.

The rearrangement links TRBV7-6 to TRBJ2-7; 7 bases are a match to TRBD2. V dropped 6 bases and J dropped 2; count of bases not matched to a gene: 7. Germline V gene data show CDR1 as SGHVS and CDR2 as FNYEAQ. The CDR3 has 14 residues. Here the CDR3 reads CASSSSGVPYEQYF. The CDR3 DNA is TGTGCCAGCAGTTCCAGCGGGGTCCCCTACGAGCAGTACTTC.

The rearrangement links TRBV19 to TRBJ2-7; 11 nucleotides line up with TRBD2. Looked up from germline, CDR1 is LNHDA and CDR2 is SQIVND (reference sequence). Trimming removed 3 bases from V and 6 bases from J; junction bases left unmatched: 7. The CDR3 runs 15 residues. The CDR3 spells CASSMASGGLGEQYF. The CDR3 region has the DNA TGTGCCAGTAGTATGGCTAGCGGGGGGCTTGGCGAGCAGTACTTC.

This clonotype came up a few times. The genes are TRBV5-6 and TRBJ1-3; D remains unclear. The V and J ends lost 2 bases and 2 bases respectively, with 8 bases between them. CDR1 and CDR2 (germline): SGHDT, YYEEEE. The CDR3 is made up of 14 amino acids. CDR3 nucleotides: TGTGCCAGCAGCTTCGGTAATCCTGGAAACACCATATATTTT. This gives the protein CASSFGNPGNTIYF.

This clonotype was observed a handful of times. The chain uses TRBV20-1 and TRBJ1-3; no clear D. V lost 1 base and J 6 bases, leaving 7 bases between the germline ends. Per germline, CDR1 DFQATT and CDR2 SNEGSKA (reference sequence). There are 12 residues in the CDR3. In DNA, the CDR3 is TGCAGTGCTAGAGGGCGGATAAACACCATATATTTT. The encoded protein is CSARGRINTIYF.

In its sample, this clonotype was seen many times. This chain links TRBV25-1 with TRBJ2-5; D possibly corresponds to TRBD2 (6 bases). Germline CDR1 MGHDK, CDR2 SYGVNS. The CDR3 runs to 14 residues. Trimming left V 1 base short and J 5 bases short, with 11 bases between. Here the CDR3 reads CASSEWGVEETQYF. The CDR3 DNA reads as TGTGCCAGCAGTGAATGGGGGGTTGAGGAGACCCAGTACTTC.

This clonotype occurred a few times. The rearrangement uses TRBV11-2 and TRBJ2-5; D tentatively fits TRBD1 or TRBD2 (6 bases each). Deletions cut 0 bases from V and 9 bases from J, with 11 bases between. The germline V gene has CDR1 SGHAT and CDR2 FQNNGV. There are 13 residues in the CDR3. The DNA for the CDR3 is TGTGCCAGCAGCTTAGAGTGGGGGGCGGCCCAGTACTTC. Encoded protein: CASSLEWGAAQYF.